The T cell receptor (beta chain) described here comes from a study of cytomegalovirus exposure and HLA in healthy donors. In the study overall: Some 91 million unique TCRs from HLA-typed donors were held in an early release of data. Regarding the study as a whole: Rarity held for most TCR sequences, but there were some public TCRs that occurred in many donors.

With V trimmed by 6 bases and J by 8 bases, 12 bases remained unmatched. CDR1 is WNHNN and CDR2 is SYGVQD in the germline V gene (reference sequence). This CDR3 has 17 residues. In the case of this clone: Its antigen is currently unknown.

With 60 Vbeta and 13 Jbeta primers, the PCR was carried out. Data came from immunoSEQ multiplex PCR; TCRdb stores just in-frame clones and leaves some out. There are 220,000 or so clones in the sample, with about 1.1% held by the top ten. J is TRBJ2-1 and V is TRBV10-1; 14 positions match TRBD2. Specimen: PBMCs. The TCR originated in a girl between 2 and 10 years old in good health and CMV-seropositive. CDR3 in DNA: TGCGCCAGCAGCCAAACGCCGGGACTAGCGGGAGTACATGAGCAGTTCTTC. Its protein is CASSQTPGLAGVHEQFF.